Below, 25 T cell receptor beta chains from the same sample are listed, as sequenced in a study of blood T cells in healthy people across ages. Together with a sample-barcoded 5' primer, a J-beta primer mix was included in a second PCR lasting 7 to 11 cycles. Via MiXCR, TCRdb re-called the 5' RACE reads, giving one row per CDR3 protein. The data show about 1.5 million distinct CDR3 sequences, with 42% seen just once and about 3.8% held by the top ten. Sequencing input: blood. These receptors all come from a woman younger than 30 in good health.

The chain recombines TRBV20-1 with TRBJ1-2; D gene uncertain. V lost 6 bases and J lost 7, with 21 bases in between. Germline V gene lookup returns CDR1 DFQATT and CDR2 SNEGSKA (reference sequence). The CDR3 runs 14 residues. The CDR3 spells CSATNPSDLVGYTF. CDR3 in DNA: TGCAGTGCCACAAACCCGTCCGACTTGGTTGGCTACACCTTC.

This chain joins TRBV7-9 and TRBJ1-4; 7 nucleotides agree with TRBD1. The germline gives CDR1 SEHNR, CDR2 FQNEAQ (reference sequence). V trimming: 5 bases; J trimming: 4 bases; junction bases outside the gene matches: 4. The CDR3 is made up of 14 amino acids. For the CDR3, the DNA is TGTGCCAGCAGCGAGGGACAGTTTAATGAAAAACTGTTTTTT. Its protein is CASSEGQFNEKLFF.

This clonotype was recorded many times. The chain combines TRBV21-1 with TRBJ2-7; TRBD1 was called by the table and not checked on the DNA. TRBV21-1 is described as a pseudogene. The CDR3 is 16 residues long. Here the CDR3 reads CASSITTGGSSYEQYF. The DNA of the CDR3 is TGTGCCAGCAGCATTACGACAGGGGGTAGCTCCTACGAGCAGTACTTC.

The rearrangement joins TRBV29-1 to TRBJ2-5; a weak D match, TRBD1 (6 bases). Germline V CDR1 and CDR2: SQVTM, ANQGSEA. V lost 4 bases and J 5 bases, leaving 11 bases between the germline ends. The CDR3 is 12 amino acids. The CDR3 coding sequence is TGCAGCGTTGTGACAGGTTTGGAGACCCAGTACTTC. The encoded protein is CSVVTGLETQYF. Supplemented by reference TRBV29-1 and TRBJ2-5, the full variable domain reads SAVISQKPSRDICQRGTSLTIQCQVDSQVTMMFWYRQQPGQSLTLIATANQGSEATYESGFVIDKFPISRPNLTFSTLTVSNMSPEDSSIYLCSVVTGLETQYFGPGTRLLVL.

V is TRBV2 and J is TRBJ1-5; TRBD1 matches at 10 bases. CDR3 length equals 14 residues. V lost 2 bases to trimming and J lost 7 bases; unmatched junction nucleotides: 2. Germline V lookup: CDR1 SNHLY, CDR2 FYNNEI. This CDR3 reads CASSERQGAQPQHF. In DNA, the CDR3 is TGTGCCAGCAGTGAACGACAGGGGGCCCAGCCCCAGCATTTT.

V is TRBV6-2 or TRBV6-3 and J is TRBJ1-1, with 11 nucleotides matching TRBD1. CDR1 and CDR2 (germline): MNHEY, SVGEGT. J gave up 7 bases and V 2 bases, and 6 bases lay outside the gene matches. The CDR3 runs to 15 residues. This chain's CDR3 is CASSYDGDRGFEAFF. Written as DNA, the CDR3 is TGTGCCAGCAGTTACGACGGGGACAGGGGGTTTGAAGCTTTCTTT.

There are a few counts of this clonotype. The V gene is TRBV25-1, the J gene TRBJ2-7, with D maybe TRBD1 (6 bases). This CDR3 has 14 residues. V was pared by 1 base and J by 7 bases, with 14 bases between. Germline V lookup: CDR1 MGHDK, CDR2 SYGVNS. CDR3 nucleotides: TGTGCCAGCAGTGAATTTAACAGGGTATCGGAGCAGTACTTC. Encoded protein: CASSEFNRVSEQYF.

This chain links TRBV6-5 with TRBJ2-5; D gene uncertain. V lost 5 bases, J lost 1 base, and 17 bases lay in between. Germline-derived CDR1 and CDR2 are MNHEY and SVGAGI. The CDR3 loop spans 16 amino acids. This CDR3 is CASSLAFWALQETQYF. The CDR3 nucleotides are TGTGCCAGCAGTCTCGCGTTTTGGGCGCTCCAAGAGACCCAGTACTTC.

This clonotype appeared a few times. J is TRBJ2-1 and V is TRBV28; D is perhaps TRBD1 or TRBD2 (6 bases each). CDR1 and CDR2 (germline): MDHEN, SYDVKM. V shed 8 bases and J shed 0 bases, with 20 bases lying between them. This CDR3 comprises 17 residues. The CDR3 DNA reads as TGTGCCAGCGTAACAGGGACTTCTACGAGCTCCTACAATGAGCAGTTCTTC. Amino acids: CASVTGTSTSSYNEQFF.

This clonotype turned up a few times. This sequence joins TRBV27 and TRBJ2-1; tentatively, D is TRBD2 (5 bases). Looked up from germline, CDR1 is MNHEY and CDR2 is SMNVEV (reference sequence). Deletions cut 5 bases from V and 10 bases from J, with 12 bases between. The CDR3 consists of 12 residues. CDR3 loop: CASSPGEDEQFF. As DNA, the CDR3 is TGTGCCAGCAGTCCCGGGGAAGACGAGCAGTTCTTC.

The chain uses TRBV7-2 and TRBJ2-2; 9 bases agree with TRBD1. V gave up 7 bases and J gave up 3 bases; unmatched junction bases: 6. The CDR3 sequence is 15 residues long. Germline CDR1 is SGHTA and CDR2 is FQGNSA. The CDR3 reads CASKGTGGYTGELFF. In DNA form, the CDR3 reads TGTGCCAGCAAGGGAACAGGGGGCTACACCGGGGAGCTGTTTTTT. The complete variable domain, with remaining parts taken from reference TRBV7-2 and TRBJ2-2, reads GAGVSQSPSNKVTEKGKDVELRCDPISGHTALYWYRQSLGQGLEFLIYFQGNSAPDKSGLPSDRFSAERTGGSVSTLTIQRTQQEDSAVYLCASKGTGGYTGELFFGEGSRLTVL.

The chain has TRBV18 and TRBJ2-1; 7 bases map to TRBD2. This CDR3 has 17 amino acids. With 3 bases clipped from V and 1 base from J, the junction kept 9 bases outside the gene matches. Germline CDR1 and CDR2: KGHSH and LQKENI. The CDR3 DNA reads TGTGCCAGCTCACCGGGTTTTAGCGGGCCTTCCTACAATGAGCAGTTCTTC. Its translation is CASSPGFSGPSYNEQFF.

The chain links TRBV20-1 to TRBJ2-3; the D gene is possibly TRBD1 (6 bases). Germline V gene lookup returns CDR1 DFQATT and CDR2 SNEGSKA (reference sequence). The CDR3 totals 14 residues. V shed 2 bases and J shed 0 bases, with 9 bases lying between them. In DNA form, the CDR3 reads TGCAGTGCTAGATTCCAGGGGAGCACAGATACGCAGTATTTT. Its protein product is CSARFQGSTDTQYF.

This clonotype was seen a handful of times. With a much larger clone just one base away, this may be a read error. The rearrangement links TRBV6-1 to TRBJ2-5; the D is unclear. Germline V CDR1 and CDR2: MNHNS, SASEGT. This CDR3 is 15 amino acids long. V was cut by 2 bases and J by 11 bases, with 21 bases left in between. As DNA, the CDR3 is TGTGCCAGCAGTGAATCGCGGCTAGTCTTAACTGAGCAGTACTTC. This encodes CASSESRLVLTEQYF.

The genes are TRBV19 and TRBJ2-2; 7 bases are shared with TRBD1. The V gene end was trimmed by 6 bases and the J gene end by 1 base; junction bases not matched to a gene: 8. The CDR3 runs 16 residues. Germline CDR1 is LNHDA and CDR2 is SQIVND (reference sequence). The CDR3 is CASSIWDRRNTGELFF. CDR3 nucleotides: TGTGCCAGTAGCATTTGGGACAGAAGGAACACCGGGGAGCTGTTTTTT.

The chain is built from TRBV19 and TRBJ2-1, with 8 bases fitting TRBD1. Germline assignment: CDR1 LNHDA and CDR2 SQIVND (reference sequence). Trimming removed 2 bases from V and 4 bases from J; junction bases left unmatched: 4. The CDR3 is made up of 15 amino acids. CDR3 in amino acids: CASSILRTGYNEQFF. DNA for the CDR3: TGTGCCAGTAGTATACTTCGGACAGGGTACAATGAGCAGTTCTTC.

V and J are TRBV9 and TRBJ1-1; 8 nucleotides align to TRBD1. CDR3 size: 14 residues. The germline V gene has CDR1 SGDLS and CDR2 YYNGEE. With 3 bases clipped from V and 1 base from J, the junction kept 2 bases outside the gene matches. CDR3 protein: CASSEGQENTEAFF. The CDR3 nucleotides read TGTGCCAGCAGCGAGGGACAGGAGAACACTGAAGCTTTCTTT.

This clonotype has more than one count but fewer than ten. The chain recombines TRBV27 with TRBJ1-2, with no clear D. Germline-derived CDR1 and CDR2 are MNHEY and SMNVEV (reference sequence). V was cut by 3 bases and J by 7 bases, with 12 bases left in between. This CDR3 has 13 residues. The CDR3 sequence: CASSFLGVPGYTF. The DNA for the CDR3 is TGTGCCAGCAGTTTCCTGGGCGTTCCTGGCTACACCTTC.

The chain joins TRBV7-2 to TRBJ2-7; tentatively, D is TRBD1 (6 bases). The V end lost 2 bases, the J end lost 1 base, and 12 bases lay between the germline ends. There are 15 residues in the CDR3. Germline V gives CDR1 SGHTA, CDR2 FQGNSA. CDR3 DNA sequence: TGTGCCAGCAGCTTATCTACAGGGCAATCCTACGAGCAGTACTTC. Its protein product is CASSLSTGQSYEQYF.

This clonotype was seen a handful of times. The V call is TRBV5-1, the J call TRBJ1-2, with D uncertain. Germline-derived CDR1 and CDR2 are SGHRS and YFSETQ. This CDR3 spans 13 amino acids. Trimming pared 5 bases from V and 2 bases from J, leaving 10 bases between. The CDR3 region has the DNA TGCGCCAGCAGAATGGGATCCAACTATGGCTACACCTTC. Amino acids: CASRMGSNYGYTF.

V and J are TRBV7-2 and TRBJ2-7, with D tentatively TRBD1 (6 bases). The V end was cut by 5 bases, the J end by 2 bases, with 16 bases between. The germline V gene encodes CDR1 SGHTA and CDR2 FQGNSA. The CDR3 runs to 15 residues. The CDR3 loop is CASSDNPGQPYEQYF. The DNA of the CDR3 is TGTGCCAGCAGCGACAACCCGGGACAACCCTACGAGCAGTACTTC.

This rearrangement joins TRBV27 to TRBJ1-1; no clear D. This CDR3 comprises 14 residues. CDR1 and CDR2 from the germline V gene are MNHEY and SMNVEV (reference sequence). Trimming took 6 bases from V and 4 from J, leaving 15 bases between them. The CDR3 here is CASRLVDGRTEAFF. CDR3 DNA: TGTGCCAGCAGATTGGTTGACGGTCGCACTGAAGCTTTCTTT.

The V and J genes are TRBV7-2 and TRBJ2-4; the D is unclear. The better agreement between TRBJ2-5 and the DNA end casts doubt on the J call. Germline V gene lookup returns CDR1 SGHTA and CDR2 FQGNSA. The CDR3 consists of 13 residues. The CDR3 DNA reads TGTGCCAGCAGCTTCGACGCTCCAGAGACCCAGTACTTC. This codes for CASSFDAPETQYF.

The chain couples TRBV12-3 or TRBV12-4 to TRBJ2-7; D not certain. The CDR3 extends over 16 amino acids. V was trimmed by 2 bases and J by 5 bases, leaving 19 bases between them. The CDR3 DNA reads TGTGCCAGCAGTTTAACTACTGGGGATGCCGATGACGAGCAGTACTTC. This sequence encodes CASSLTTGDADDEQYF.

The V call is TRBV30, the J call TRBJ2-4; D gene ambiguous. The DNA end lines up better with TRBJ2-7; the J call may be wrong. CDR3 size: 12 residues. The germline CDR1 and CDR2 sequences are GTSNPN and SVGIG (reference sequence). The CDR3 region is CAWSVVPPEQYF. CDR3 DNA sequence: TGTGCCTGGAGTGTAGTCCCTCCCGAGCAGTACTTC.